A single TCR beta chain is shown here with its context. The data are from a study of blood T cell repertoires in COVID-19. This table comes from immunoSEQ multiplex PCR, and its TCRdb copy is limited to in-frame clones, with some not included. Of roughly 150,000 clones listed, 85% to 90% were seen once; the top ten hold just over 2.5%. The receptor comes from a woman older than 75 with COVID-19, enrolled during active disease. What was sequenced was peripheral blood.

The CDR3 loop reads CASSRLGQASTF. CDR3 bases: TGTGCCAGCAGTCGACTCGGACAGGCTAGCACCTTC. This chain joins TRBV7-3 and TRBJ1-2; 7 bases are shared with TRBD1. CDR3 length equals 12 residues. V shed 6 bases and J 13 bases; nucleotides not matched to a gene: 11. Germline CDR1 reads SGHTA; CDR2 reads FQGTGA. The variable domain in full, with the rest retrieved from reference TRBV7-3 and TRBJ1-2, is GAGVSQTPSNKVTEKGKYVELRCDPISGHTALYWYRQSLGQGPEFLIYFQGTGAADDSGLPNDRFFAVRPEGSVSTLKIQRTERGDSAVYLCASSRLGQASTFGSGTRLTVV.